This TCR beta chain appears in the sequencing data of a study of blood T cells in healthy people across ages. The trim removed 3 bases at V and 3 bases at J, leaving 6 bases unmatched. Per germline, CDR1 ENHRY and CDR2 SYGVKD. This CDR3 contains 16 residues. A J-beta primer mix and a sample-barcoded 5' primer were used in a second PCR of about 7 to 12 cycles. Each CDR3 protein gets one entry after TCRdb re-called the 5' RACE reads with MiXCR. In the table there are more than 800,000 distinct CDR3 sequences, about 28% of which are singletons. The chain uses TRBV10-3 and TRBJ2-2; 8 nucleotides align to TRBD2. The sequence was collected from a woman older than 75 in good health. Sequencing used blood. The CDR3 coding sequence is TGTGCCATCAGTGACACGAGACTAGCGTACACCGGGGAGCTGTTTTTT. Amino acids: CAISDTRLAYTGELFF.